These 21 T cell receptor beta chains share one sample of origin, sequenced in a study of T cell responses to AZD1222 COVID-19 vaccine. TCRdb keeps only in-frame clones here, not all; method: immunoSEQ multiplex PCR. The repertoire consists of some 170,000 clones, with 91% occurring once and the leading ten covering around 1.6%. The sample consisted of peripheral blood, taken 28 days after the second AZD1222 dose. The receptors come from an adult who received the AZD1222 COVID-19 vaccine.

The CDR3 is CASSLLGRGNEQYF. CDR3 nucleotides: TGTGCCAGCAGTTTACTTGGCAGGGGGAACGAGCAGTACTTC. V and J are TRBV27 and TRBJ2-7; TRBD1 matches at 7 bases. Germline V gene sequence: CDR1 MNHEY, CDR2 SMNVEV (reference sequence). There are 14 residues in the CDR3. V lost 2 bases to trimming and J lost 5 bases; unmatched junction nucleotides: 6.

Notes on this clone: Other DNA sequences in the sample encode the same CDR3. The chain couples TRBV12-3 or TRBV12-4 to TRBJ2-7, with D unresolved. With 1 base removed from V and 6 bases from J, the gap between germline ends came to 4 bases. The CDR3 runs to 11 residues. As DNA, the CDR3 is TGTGCCAGCAGTTTAGGCCCCGAGCAGTACTTC. It specifies CASSLGPEQYF.

The V call is TRBV2, the J call TRBJ1-4, with 8 bases aligning to TRBD1. Germline assignment: CDR1 SNHLY and CDR2 FYNNEI. With V trimmed by 9 bases and J by 3 bases, 3 bases remained unmatched. CDR3 length equals 13 residues. CDR3 DNA: TGTGCCAGACGGACAGGGCCTAATGAAAAACTGTTTTTT. It translates to CARRTGPNEKLFF.

The gene calls are TRBV5-1 and TRBJ1-4; D remains ambiguous. CDR1 and CDR2 from the germline V gene are SGHRS and YFSETQ. The CDR3 totals 15 residues. V was cut by 4 bases and J by 0 bases, with 10 bases left in between. The CDR3 spells CASSPGVATNEKLFF. CDR3 bases: TGCGCCAGCAGCCCCGGGGTTGCAACTAATGAAAAACTGTTTTTT.

The V gene is TRBV5-1, the J gene TRBJ2-7; tentative D call: TRBD2 (6 bases). V lost 2 bases and J lost 0, with 9 bases in between. The CDR3 runs to 14 residues. CDR1 and CDR2 (germline): SGHRS, YFSETQ. As DNA, the CDR3 is TGCGCCAGCAGCTTAACGGGAGACTCCTACGAGCAGTACTTC. This sequence encodes CASSLTGDSYEQYF.

J is TRBJ1-4 and V is TRBV6-5; D is possibly TRBD1 (5 bases). The CDR3 covers 16 residues. The germline CDR1 and CDR2 sequences are MNHEY and SVGAGI. Trimming removed 4 bases from V and 0 bases from J, with 12 bases in between. The CDR3 is CASSSRGLATNEKLFF. In DNA form, the CDR3 reads TGTGCCAGCAGTTCCCGGGGACTTGCAACTAATGAAAAACTGTTTTTT.

The chain uses TRBV7-3 and TRBJ2-1; TRBD2 matches 12 bases. This CDR3 region has 16 residues. The germline V gene encodes CDR1 SGHTA and CDR2 FQGTGA. The V segment lost 1 base and the J segment 6 bases; nucleotides outside the gene matches: 4. In DNA, the CDR3 is TGTGCCAGCAGCTTAAGAGGACTAGCGGGATCCAATGAGCAGTTCTTC. Translating gives CASSLRGLAGSNEQFF.

V is TRBV4-1 and J is TRBJ1-5; D gene ambiguous. Germline V gene sequence: CDR1 MGHRA, CDR2 YSYEKL. Trimming removed 1 base at V and 8 bases at J, with 9 bases between. There are 13 residues in the CDR3. The CDR3 DNA sequence: TGCGCCAGCAGCCAAGGAGATTGGAAGCCCCAGCATTTT. Amino acid sequence: CASSQGDWKPQHF.

The chain is built from TRBV6-5 and TRBJ2-7; 9 bases map to TRBD2. The CDR3 runs to 14 residues. V lost 7 bases to trimming and J lost 3 bases; unmatched junction nucleotides: 7. CDR1 MNHEY and CDR2 SVGAGI come from the germline V gene. The CDR3 sequence is CASTKPSGVYEQYF. The CDR3 bases are TGTGCCAGCACCAAACCTAGCGGGGTCTACGAGCAGTACTTC.

The chain carries TRBV6-5 and TRBJ1-5; possible D gene TRBD1, 5 bases. The CDR3 is made up of 15 amino acids. CDR1 is MNHEY, CDR2 SVGAGI, per germline. V gave up 7 bases and J gave up 6 bases, with 19 bases separating them. CDR3 region: CASTSIQGAGQPQHF. The CDR3 bases are TGTGCCAGCACAAGTATCCAGGGTGCAGGTCAGCCCCAGCATTTT.

The chain has TRBV27 and TRBJ2-5, with 9 positions matching TRBD1. Per the germline V gene, CDR1 is MNHEY and CDR2 is SMNVEV (reference sequence). J lost 4 bases, V lost 5 bases, and 5 bases had no gene match. The length of the CDR3 is 14 residues. The CDR3 coding sequence is TGTGCCAGCAGTGAGTTGGACAGGGGAGAGACCCAGTACTTC. Encoded protein: CASSELDRGETQYF.

The genes are TRBV7-2 and TRBJ2-2, with TRBD1 identical over 9 bases. CDR3 length: 14 residues. V lost 5 bases to trimming and J lost 4 bases; unmatched junction nucleotides: 2. Looked up from germline, CDR1 is SGHTA and CDR2 is FQGNSA. As DNA, the CDR3 is TGTGCCAGCAGCAAGACAGGGGGCACCGGGGAGCTGTTTTTT. Its translation is CASSKTGGTGELFF.

CDR3 amino acids: CATGDTDTQYF. Here the CDR3 DNA reads TGTGCCACGGGAGATACAGATACGCAGTATTTT. J is TRBJ2-3 and V is TRBV3-1 (or the pseudogene TRBV3-2); possibly TRBD2 for D (6 bases). V was trimmed by 10 bases and J by 3 bases, leaving 8 bases between them. From germline, CDR1 is LGHDT and CDR2 YNNKEL (reference sequence). The CDR3 runs to 11 residues.

This chain connects TRBV14 to TRBJ1-4; D gene unclear. This CDR3 region has 14 residues. Per the germline V gene, CDR1 is SGHDN and CDR2 is FVKESK. The germline V and J ends were trimmed by 3 bases and 11 bases, with 16 bases remaining between them. DNA of the CDR3: TGTGCCAGCAGCCAGCTACAAGGCCCACCGAAACTGTTTTTT. Translation: CASSQLQGPPKLFF.

V gene TRBV15 combines with J gene TRBJ2-7; possible D gene TRBD2, 7 bases. The germline V gene encodes CDR1 LNHNV and CDR2 YYDKDF (reference sequence). V was trimmed by 5 bases and J by 4 bases, leaving 18 bases between them. CDR3 length: 15 residues. CDR3 sequence (DNA): TGTGCCACCAGCTCCCAAGGGGGGGTTGGTTACGAGCAGTACTTC. Protein sequence: CATSSQGGVGYEQYF.

The CDR3 nucleotides are TGTGCCAGCAGCCTTTACAGGGGGCGACGTGAAAAACTGTTTTTT. Amino acid sequence: CASSLYRGRREKLFF. The chain joins TRBV7-2 to TRBJ1-4, with 9 bases identical to TRBD1. The V gene's germline CDR1 is SGHTA and CDR2 FQGNSA. With 5 bases clipped from V and 7 bases from J, the junction kept 8 bases outside the gene matches. The CDR3 is 15 amino acids.

V usage is TRBV5-1 and J usage is TRBJ2-6; 7 nucleotides agree with TRBD1. The CDR3 totals 17 residues. V shed 0 bases, J shed 0 bases, and the junction held 3 bases outside the gene matches. CDR1 and CDR2 (germline): SGHRS, YFSETQ. The CDR3 DNA reads TGCGCCAGCAGCTTGGGACAGGGTACCTCTGGGGCCAACGTCCTGACTTTC. Translating it yields CASSLGQGTSGANVLTF.

This chain joins TRBV28 and TRBJ1-2, with 8 bases aligning to TRBD1. The CDR3 is 14 residues long. The ends lost 7 bases at V and 2 bases at J; junction bases unmatched: 6. CDR1 and CDR2 from the germline V gene are MDHEN and SYDVKM. The CDR3: CASKQAGGNYGYTF. The CDR3 nucleotides are TGTGCCAGCAAACAGGCAGGGGGCAACTATGGCTACACCTTC.

This clone was counted once. The chain recombines TRBV5-6 with TRBJ1-6; weak D call: TRBD1 (5 bases). CDR3 length equals 16 residues. Per germline, CDR1 SGHDT and CDR2 YYEEEE. V lost 1 base and J lost 9, with 17 bases in between. The DNA for the CDR3 is TGTGCCAGCAGCTTGTACGAGGGCAGGGTTGCTTCACCCCTCCACTTT. It specifies CASSLYEGRVASPLHF.

The chain links TRBV19 to TRBJ2-3; 7 bases match TRBD2. CDR3 length equals 15 residues. The trim removed 5 bases at V and 2 bases at J, leaving 7 bases unmatched. Germline V lookup: CDR1 LNHDA, CDR2 SQIVND (reference sequence). CDR3 residues: CASSDRDYYTDTQYF. CDR3 sequence (DNA): TGTGCCAGTAGTGACCGGGACTACTACACAGATACGCAGTATTTT.

The chain combines TRBV2 with TRBJ2-1; the match to TRBD2 covers 11 bases. Germline CDR1 reads SNHLY; CDR2 reads FYNNEI. This CDR3 region has 15 residues. V shed 6 bases and J 8 bases; nucleotides not matched to a gene: 9. CDR3 region: CASSGGLAGGHEQFF. The CDR3 nucleotides are TGTGCCAGCAGCGGCGGGCTAGCGGGAGGACATGAGCAGTTCTTC.